This record covers a single TCR beta chain. The data stem from a study of blood T cell repertoires in COVID-19. About the research overall: Samples taken during acute and convalescent COVID-19 were collected in the United States, Italy and Spain.

Original methodology: How many nucleated cells were present was estimated from reference gene primer amplification. The assay was immunoSEQ multiplex PCR, and TCRdb's table has in-frame clones only and misses some. V and J calls and clone size are given by that table; D and trimming were obtained from the DNA. The sample comprises roughly 68,000 clones, over 75% of which are singletons, and 43% rests with the top ten. Germline assignment: CDR1 SGHTA and CDR2 FQGNSA. This CDR3 contains 14 residues. Trimming at V came to 7 bases and at J to 4 bases, leaving 9 bases not matched to a gene. This clonotype was obtained from a woman aged 55-75 years with COVID-19, enrolled during active disease. Sequencing used peripheral blood. The V and J genes are TRBV7-2 and TRBJ2-7; 8 nucleotides match TRBD2. This chain's CDR3 is CASTPGGGKYEQYF. CDR3 coding DNA: TGTGCCAGCACCCCCGGGGGGGGGAAATACGAGCAGTACTTC. The variable domain in full, completed from reference TRBV7-2 and TRBJ2-7, reads GAGVSQSPSNKVTEKGKDVELRCDPISGHTALYWYRQSLGQGLEFLIYFQGNSAPDKSGLPSDRFSAERTGGSVSTLTIQRTQQEDSAVYLCASTPGGGKYEQYFGPGTRLTVT.